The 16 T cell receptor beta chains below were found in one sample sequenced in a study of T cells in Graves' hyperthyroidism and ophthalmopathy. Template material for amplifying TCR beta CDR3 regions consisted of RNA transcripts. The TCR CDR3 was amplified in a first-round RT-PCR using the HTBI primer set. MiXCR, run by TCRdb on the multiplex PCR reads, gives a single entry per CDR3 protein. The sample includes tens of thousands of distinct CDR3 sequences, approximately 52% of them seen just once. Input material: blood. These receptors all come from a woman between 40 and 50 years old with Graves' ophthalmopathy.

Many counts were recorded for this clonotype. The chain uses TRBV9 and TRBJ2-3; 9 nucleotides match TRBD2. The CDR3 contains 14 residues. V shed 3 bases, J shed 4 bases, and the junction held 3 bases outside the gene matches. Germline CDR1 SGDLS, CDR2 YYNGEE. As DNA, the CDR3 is TGTGCCAGCAGCGAGGCGGGAGGGCCAGATACGCAGTATTTT. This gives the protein CASSEAGGPDTQYF. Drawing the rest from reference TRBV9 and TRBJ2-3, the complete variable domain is DSGVTQTPKHLITATGQRVTLRCSPRSGDLSVYWYQQSLDQGLQFLIQYYNGEERAKGNILERFSAQQFPDLHSELNLSSLELGDSALYFCASSEAGGPDTQYFGPGTRLTVL.

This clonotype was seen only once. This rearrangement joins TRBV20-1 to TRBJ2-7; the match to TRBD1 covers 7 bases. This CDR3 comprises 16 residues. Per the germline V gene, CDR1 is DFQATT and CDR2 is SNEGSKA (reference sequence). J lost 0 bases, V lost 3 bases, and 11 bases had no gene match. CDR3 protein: CSASRDSAIPSYEQYF. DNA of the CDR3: TGCAGTGCTAGCCGGGACAGCGCAATACCCTCCTACGAGCAGTACTTC.

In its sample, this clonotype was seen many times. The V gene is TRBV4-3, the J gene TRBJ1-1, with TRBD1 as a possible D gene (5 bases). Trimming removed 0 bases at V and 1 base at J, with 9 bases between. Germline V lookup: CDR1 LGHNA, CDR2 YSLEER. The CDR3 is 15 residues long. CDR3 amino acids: CASSQDIGTNTEAFF. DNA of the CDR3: TGCGCCAGCAGCCAAGATATCGGGACGAACACTGAAGCTTTCTTT.

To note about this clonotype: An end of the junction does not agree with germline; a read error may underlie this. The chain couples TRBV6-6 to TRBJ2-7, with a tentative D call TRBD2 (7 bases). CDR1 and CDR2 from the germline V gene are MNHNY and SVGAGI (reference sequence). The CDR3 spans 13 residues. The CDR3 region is CASSFRGAYEQCF. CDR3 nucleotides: TGTGCCAGCAGTTTTCGGGGGGCCTACGAGCAGTGCTTC.

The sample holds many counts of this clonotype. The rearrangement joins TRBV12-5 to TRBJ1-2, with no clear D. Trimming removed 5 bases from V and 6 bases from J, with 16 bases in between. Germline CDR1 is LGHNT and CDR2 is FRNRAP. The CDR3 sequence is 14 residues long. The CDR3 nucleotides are TGTGCTAGTGGTGCTACATTTGGAGGGCATGGCTACACCTTC. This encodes CASGATFGGHGYTF.

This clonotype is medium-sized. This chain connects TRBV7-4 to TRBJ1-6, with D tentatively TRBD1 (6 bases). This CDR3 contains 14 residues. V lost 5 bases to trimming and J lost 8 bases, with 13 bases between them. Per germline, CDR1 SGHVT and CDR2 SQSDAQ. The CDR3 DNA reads TGTGCCAGCAGCCGCACAGGGAACTATTCACCCCTCCACTTT. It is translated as CASSRTGNYSPLHF.

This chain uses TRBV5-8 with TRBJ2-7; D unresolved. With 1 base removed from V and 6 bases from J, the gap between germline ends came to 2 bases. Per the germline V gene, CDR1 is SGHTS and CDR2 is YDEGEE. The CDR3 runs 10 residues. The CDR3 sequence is CASSLSEQYF. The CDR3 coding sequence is TGTGCCAGCAGCTTGAGCGAGCAGTACTTC. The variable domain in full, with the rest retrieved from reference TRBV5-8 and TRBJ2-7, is EAGVTQSPTHLIKTRGQQATLRCSPISGHTSVYWYQQALGLGLQFLLWYDEGEERNRGNFPPRFSGRQFPNYSSELNVNALELEDSALYLCASSLSEQYFGPGTRLTVT.

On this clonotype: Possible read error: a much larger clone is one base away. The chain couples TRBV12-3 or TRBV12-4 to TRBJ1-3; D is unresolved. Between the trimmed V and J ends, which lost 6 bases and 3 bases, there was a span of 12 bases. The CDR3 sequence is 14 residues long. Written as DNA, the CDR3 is TGTGCCAGCAGCCGAATGGCGGATGGAAACACCATATATTTT. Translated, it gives CASSRMADGNTIYF.

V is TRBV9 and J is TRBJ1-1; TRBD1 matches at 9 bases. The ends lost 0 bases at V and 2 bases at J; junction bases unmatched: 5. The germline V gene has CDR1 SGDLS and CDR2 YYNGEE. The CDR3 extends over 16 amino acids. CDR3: CASSVDTGQGNTEAFF. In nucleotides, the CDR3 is TGTGCCAGCAGCGTAGATACGGGACAGGGTAACACTGAAGCTTTCTTT.

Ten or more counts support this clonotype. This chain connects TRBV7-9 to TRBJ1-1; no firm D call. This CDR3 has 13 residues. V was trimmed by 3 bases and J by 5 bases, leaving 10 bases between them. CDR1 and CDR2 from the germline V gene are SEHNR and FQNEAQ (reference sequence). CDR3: CASSFLGQTEAFF. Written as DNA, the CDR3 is TGTGCCAGCAGCTTCCTAGGGCAGACTGAAGCTTTCTTT.

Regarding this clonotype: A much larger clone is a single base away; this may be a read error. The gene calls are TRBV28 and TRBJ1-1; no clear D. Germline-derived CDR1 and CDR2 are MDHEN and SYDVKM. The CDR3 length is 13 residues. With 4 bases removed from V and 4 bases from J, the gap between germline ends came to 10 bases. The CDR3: CASSSGGPTEAFF. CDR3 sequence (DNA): TGTGCCAGCAGTTCAGGAGGTCCCACTGAAGCTTTCTTT. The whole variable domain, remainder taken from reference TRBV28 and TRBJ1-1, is DVKVTQSSRYLVKRTGEKVFLECVQDMDHENMFWYRQDPGLGLRLIYFSYDVKMKEKGDIPEGYSVSREKKERFSLILESASTNQTSMYLCASSSGGPTEAFFGQGTRLTVV.

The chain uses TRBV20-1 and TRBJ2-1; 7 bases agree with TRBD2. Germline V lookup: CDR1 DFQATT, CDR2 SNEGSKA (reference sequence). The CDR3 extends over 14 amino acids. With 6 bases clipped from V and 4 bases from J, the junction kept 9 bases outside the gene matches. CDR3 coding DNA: TGCAGTGCGGGGGGGACTATAAGATACAATGAGCAGTTCTTC. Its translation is CSAGGTIRYNEQFF.

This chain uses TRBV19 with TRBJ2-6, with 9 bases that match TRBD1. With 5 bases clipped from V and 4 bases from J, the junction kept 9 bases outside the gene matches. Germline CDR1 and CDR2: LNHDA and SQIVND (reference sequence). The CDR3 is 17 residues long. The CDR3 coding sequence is TGTGCCAGTAGTCCCGGGACAGGGAGGGCCGGGGCCAACGTCCTGACTTTC. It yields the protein CASSPGTGRAGANVLTF.

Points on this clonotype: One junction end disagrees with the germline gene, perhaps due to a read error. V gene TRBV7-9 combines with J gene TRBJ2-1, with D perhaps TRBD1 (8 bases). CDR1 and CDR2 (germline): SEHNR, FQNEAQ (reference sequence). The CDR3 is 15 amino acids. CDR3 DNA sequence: TGTGCCAGCAGCTTAGCGGTACAGGGGGGGGGTGAGCATTTTTTC. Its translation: CASSLAVQGGGEHFF. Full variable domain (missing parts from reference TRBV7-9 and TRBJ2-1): DTGVSQNPRHKITKRGQNVTFRCDPISEHNRLYWYRQTLGQGPEFLTYFQNEAQLEKSRLLSDRFSAERPKGSFSTLEIQRTEQGDSAMYLCASSLAVQGGGEHFFGPGTRLTVL.

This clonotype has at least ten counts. The CDR3 region is CSAKKTGTQETQYF. CDR3 coding DNA: TGCAGTGCTAAGAAAACAGGGACACAAGAGACCCAGTACTTC. This chain uses TRBV20-1 with TRBJ2-5; a weak D match, TRBD1 (6 bases). The CDR3 runs 14 residues. Deletions cut 4 bases from V and 2 bases from J, with 14 bases between. The germline CDR1 and CDR2 sequences are DFQATT and SNEGSKA (reference sequence).

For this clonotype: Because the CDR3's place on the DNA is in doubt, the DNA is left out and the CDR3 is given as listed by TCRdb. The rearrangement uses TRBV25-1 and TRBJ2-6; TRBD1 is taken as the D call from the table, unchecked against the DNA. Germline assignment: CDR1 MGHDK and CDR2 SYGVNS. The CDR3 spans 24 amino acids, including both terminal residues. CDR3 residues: CASSETTGGLQPQHFGDGANVLTF.